Listed below are T cell receptor beta chains from one sample, sequenced in a study of blood T cell repertoires in COVID-19. Measured with immunoSEQ multiplex PCR; TCRdb has only the in-frame clones, and not every one. The sample lists about 360,000 clones; 80% to 90% were seen once. The sample taken for sequencing was peripheral blood. The origin of the receptors is a woman aged 55-69 years with COVID-19, enrolled during active disease. CDR3s include the opening cysteine and the closing phenylalanine or tryptophan. D genes are given only for firm matches. Clone size is shown for a subset of rows, as once, few, many or a class of expanded clone.

J gene	clone size	D gene	V gene	CDR3 protein	CDR3 DNA
TRBJ2-2	once	-	TRBV7-9	CASSLSSEGELFF	TGTGCCAGCAGCCTTTCTAGTGAAGGGGAGCTGTTTTTT
TRBJ2-5	-	TRBD1	TRBV6-5	CASSQDRDQETQYF	TGTGCCAGCAGCCAGGACAGGGACCAAGAGACCCAGTACTTC
TRBJ1-5	-	-	TRBV18	CASSPSGNVNQPQHF	TGTGCCAGCTCACCTTCAGGGAACGTGAATCAGCCCCAGCATTTT
TRBJ1-1	once	TRBD1	TRBV11-2	CASSLMGQSNTEAFF	TGTGCCAGCAGCTTAATGGGACAGAGTAACACTGAAGCTTTCTTT
TRBJ1-1	-	-	TRBV6-5	CASSPDRKRTEAFF	TGTGCCAGCAGTCCCGACAGGAAGAGGACTGAAGCTTTCTTT
TRBJ2-7	-	-	TRBV19	CASNGGFEQYF	TGTGCCAGTAACGGGGGATTCGAGCAGTACTTC
TRBJ1-6	-	-	TRBV27	CASSFEGVHNSPLHF	TGTGCCAGCAGTTTCGAAGGGGTCCATAATTCACCCCTCCACTTT
TRBJ1-2	-	TRBD1	TRBV6-2/TRBV6-3	CASSYSKGANYGYTF	TGTGCCAGCAGTTACTCGAAGGGGGCGAACTATGGCTACACCTTC
TRBJ1-2	-	TRBD1	TRBV6-2/TRBV6-3	CASSRQGAYGYTF	TGTGCCAGCAGCAGACAGGGGGCGTATGGCTACACCTTC
TRBJ1-1	-	-	TRBV7-9	CASSLGWGRTNTEAFF	TGTGCCAGCAGCTTAGGATGGGGGCGGACGAACACTGAAGCTTTCTTT
TRBJ2-1	-	TRBD2	TRBV7-3	CASSPSGGAINEQFF	TGTGCCAGCAGCCCAAGCGGGGGAGCCATCAATGAGCAGTTCTTC
TRBJ1-6	-	-	TRBV18	CASSPSENNSPLHF	TGTGCCAGCTCACCGTCGGAGAATAATTCACCCCTCCACTTT
TRBJ2-1	-	TRBD2	TRBV30	CAWSRLAGVNEQFF	TGTGCCTGGAGTCGACTAGCGGGGGTCAATGAGCAGTTCTTC
TRBJ1-5	-	TRBD1	TRBV19	CASSILGQALRARVDQPQHF	TGTGCCAGTAGTATTCTGGGACAGGCATTACGCGCCCGTGTAGATCAGCCCCAGCATTTT
TRBJ1-1	-	-	TRBV19	CASRIRYLNTEAFF	TGTGCCAGTAGGATTCGGTATTTAAACACTGAAGCTTTCTTT
TRBJ2-2	-	TRBD2	TRBV6-2/TRBV6-3	CASSYSSGETGELFF	TGTGCCAGCAGTTATTCTAGCGGGGAAACCGGGGAGCTGTTTTTT
TRBJ1-3	-	-	TRBV30	CAWSDRQYRGNTIYF	TGTGCCTGGAGTGACCGACAGTATAGGGGAAACACCATATATTTT
TRBJ1-3	-	-	TRBV11-2	CASSLTGGASGNTIYF	TGTGCCAGCAGCTTAACGGGGGGGGCCTCTGGAAACACCATATATTTT
TRBJ1-6	-	-	TRBV19	CASTTGFLNSPLHF	TGTGCCAGTACTACCGGGTTTCTAAATTCACCCCTCCACTTT
TRBJ2-3	-	TRBD2	TRBV7-2	CASSFFVASGGTTDTQYF	TGTGCCAGCAGCTTTTTTGTGGCTAGCGGGGGGACCACAGATACGCAGTATTTT
TRBJ2-6	-	-	TRBV13	CASSLAGYGANVLTF	TGTGCCAGCAGCTTAGCAGGGTATGGGGCCAACGTCCTGACTTTC
TRBJ2-5	-	-	TRBV12-5	CASGLAQHRQGETQYF	TGTGCTAGTGGTTTGGCCCAACACCGGCAGGGAGAGACCCAGTACTTC
TRBJ1-1	-	-	TRBV5-6	CASSLRAVGGTEAFF	TGTGCCAGCAGCTTGCGAGCGGTGGGGGGCACTGAAGCTTTCTTT
TRBJ1-3	-	TRBD1	TRBV5-1	CASSLAGTGVGNTIYF	TGCGCCAGCAGCTTGGCCGGGACAGGGGTCGGAAACACCATATATTTT
TRBJ2-7	-	TRBD2	TRBV7-9	CASSFDGGAYEQYF	TGTGCCAGCAGCTTCGACGGGGGGGCATACGAGCAGTACTTC
TRBJ1-2	few	-	TRBV3-1/TRBV3-2	CASSPRAGGYTF	TGTGCCAGCAGCCCCCGGGCGGGCGGCTACACCTTC
TRBJ1-5	-	TRBD1	TRBV15	CATSGDRGGQPQHF	TGTGCCACCAGCGGAGACAGGGGCGGTCAGCCCCAGCATTTT
TRBJ1-2	-	TRBD1	TRBV29-1	CSVEGDSYGYTF	TGCAGCGTTGAAGGGGACAGTTATGGCTACACCTTC
TRBJ1-5	-	-	TRBV29-1	CSVTSGYDQPQHF	TGCAGCGTCACCTCAGGGTACGATCAGCCCCAGCATTTT
TRBJ1-4	-	-	TRBV20-1	CSVSREKLFF	TGCAGCGTTAGCCGTGAAAAACTGTTTTTT
TRBJ1-2	-	TRBD1	TRBV6-5	CASSYLKGAYDGYTF	TGTGCCAGCAGTTACTTGAAGGGGGCTTATGATGGCTACACCTTC
TRBJ2-5	-	TRBD2	TRBV6-2/TRBV6-3	CASSRNLAGSQETQYF	TGTGCCAGCAGTCGTAATCTAGCGGGGTCCCAAGAGACCCAGTACTTC
TRBJ1-1	-	TRBD1	TRBV11-3	CASSLQGAREAFF	TGTGCCAGCAGCTTACAGGGGGCCCGCGAAGCTTTCTTT
TRBJ1-5	-	-	TRBV4-2	CASSQDWSVNQPQHF	TGTGCCAGCAGCCAAGATTGGTCAGTAAATCAGCCCCAGCATTTT
TRBJ2-2	-	TRBD2	TRBV6-5	CASSPGTSGPELFF	TGTGCCAGCAGTCCCGGGACTAGCGGCCCGGAGCTGTTTTTT
TRBJ2-3	-	-	TRBV1	CTSSQESLVRMSNTQYF	TGCACCAGCAGCCAAGAGTCACTAGTACGTATGTCAAATACGCAGTATTTT
TRBJ2-7	-	TRBD2	TRBV6-5	CASSREGTSGYEQYF	TGTGCCAGCAGTAGAGAGGGGACTAGCGGTTACGAGCAGTACTTC
TRBJ2-1	-	TRBD2	TRBV7-6	CASSQTSGGEQFF	TGTGCCAGCAGCCAGACTAGCGGCGGTGAGCAGTTCTTC
TRBJ1-1	once	TRBD1	TRBV7-8	CASSLNRGTEAFF	TGTGCCAGCAGCTTAAACAGGGGCACTGAAGCTTTCTTT
TRBJ2-3	-	TRBD2	TRBV15	CATRTSGADTQYF	TGTGCCACACGGACTAGCGGGGCAGATACGCAGTATTTT
TRBJ1-1	-	TRBD1	TRBV11-3	CASSRTGGATEAFF	TGTGCCAGCAGCCGCACAGGGGGCGCAACTGAAGCTTTCTTT
TRBJ1-5	-	TRBD1	TRBV19	CASSIPPGPRGDQPQHF	TGTGCCAGTAGTATTCCTCCCGGGCCCAGGGGGGATCAGCCCCAGCATTTT
TRBJ1-2	-	TRBD1	TRBV6-2/TRBV6-3	CASSRDRVGSYGYTF	TGTGCCAGCAGCCGCGACAGGGTCGGGAGCTATGGCTACACCTTC
TRBJ1-5	-	-	TRBV10-3	CATKSEKRGPISPQHF	TGTGCCACCAAATCCGAAAAAAGAGGTCCGATATCGCCCCAGCATTTT
TRBJ1-6	once	-	TRBV9	CASSVSEGRDSPLHF	TGTGCCAGCAGCGTATCCGAGGGGAGGGATTCACCCCTCCACTTT
TRBJ2-7	-	TRBD2	TRBV11-3	CASSFGTSDPNEQYF	TGTGCCAGCAGCTTTGGGACTAGCGATCCCAACGAGCAGTACTTC
TRBJ1-2	-	TRBD1	TRBV30	CAWRDRGNYGYTF	TGTGCCTGGAGGGACAGGGGGAACTATGGCTACACCTTC